One sample yielded the 32 T cell receptor beta chains listed below, sequenced in a study of vaccination effects on CD4 cells after COVID-19. These receptors have no identified antigens. The table came from immunoSEQ multiplex PCR; TCRdb's copy has only in-frame clones and leaves some out. This repertoire shows 62,000 or so clones, under 90% found once; its top ten account for 12%. ViraFEST expansion of antigen-specific CD4+ T cells with viral peptide pools preceded sequencing. Cultured cells yielded isolated CD4+ T cells after nine to ten days. Nucleocapsid antibodies stayed negative before and after vaccination, showing no earlier SARS-CoV-2 infection. Sequencing was performed on CD4+ T cells from PBMCs cultured with SARS-CoV-2 spike peptides, taken before COVID-19 vaccination. The source of these receptors is a human donor who received a COVID-19 vaccine.

The V and J genes are TRBV30 and TRBJ2-4; the D gene is possibly TRBD1 (5 bases). CDR3 length: 14 residues. CDR1 is GTSNPN and CDR2 is SVGIG in the germline V gene (reference sequence). CDR3 sequence reads: CASRAVGAKNIQYF. The DNA for the CDR3 is TGTGCGAGCAGGGCGGTTGGGGCCAAAAACATTCAGTACTTC.

This clone was detected only once. V gene TRBV18 combines with J gene TRBJ2-3, with D uncertain. Germline CDR1 KGHSH, CDR2 LQKENI. Trimming took off 6 bases at V and 5 bases at J, with 9 bases between the two ends. This CDR3 region has 12 residues. The CDR3 loop reads CASSLYGDTQYF. The CDR3 coding sequence is TGTGCCAGCTCCTTATACGGAGATACGCAGTATTTT.

The chain employs TRBV6-2 or TRBV6-3 and TRBJ1-1, with 8 bases identical to TRBD1. V was pared by 4 bases and J by 6 bases, with 13 bases of the junction left unmatched. The germline gives CDR1 MNHEY, CDR2 SVGEGT. This CDR3 has 16 amino acids. The CDR3 DNA sequence: TGTGCCAGCAGTTTCCCCTTCAGGGGGCGGACGGCTGAAGCTTTCTTT. This translates into CASSFPFRGRTAEAFF.

The chain carries TRBV12-3 or TRBV12-4 and TRBJ2-1; no definite D call. This CDR3 has 12 amino acids. Trimming stripped 3 bases from V and 9 bases from J, with 9 bases between. The CDR3 DNA reads as TGTGCCAGCAGTTTTTATGATGTTGAGCAGTTCTTC. Protein: CASSFYDVEQFF.

The rearrangement uses TRBV10-2 and TRBJ2-2; 13 positions agree with TRBD2. The length of the CDR3 is 14 residues. J lost 4 bases, V lost 8 bases, and 1 base had no gene match. Germline V gene data show CDR1 as WSHSY and CDR2 as SAAADI. The CDR3 nucleotides read TGCGCCAGCGGACTAGCGGGGGCCACCGGGGAGCTGTTTTTT. Encoded protein: CASGLAGATGELFF.

This clone was observed a handful of times. This chain connects TRBV27 to TRBJ2-1; possibly TRBD1 for D (6 bases). V dropped 5 bases and J dropped 7 bases, with 15 bases sitting between them. The CDR3 is made up of 14 amino acids. Germline V gene lookup returns CDR1 MNHEY and CDR2 SMNVEV (reference sequence). CDR3 DNA: TGTGCCAGCAGTCAGAAAGGGGACATAAATGAGCAGTTCTTC. Residues: CASSQKGDINEQFF.

This chain uses TRBV19 with TRBJ2-6; a possible D gene is TRBD1 (6 bases). The CDR3 contains 18 residues. V lost 11 bases and J lost 0, with 23 bases in between. Germline V gene lookup returns CDR1 LNHDA and CDR2 SQIVND (reference sequence). The CDR3 here is CASSRRDIRFSGANVLTF. The DNA of the CDR3 is TGTGCCTCTTCCCGCCGGGACATTCGATTCTCTGGGGCCAACGTCCTGACTTTC. Supplemented by reference TRBV19 and TRBJ2-6, the full variable domain reads DGGITQSPKYLFRKEGQNVTLSCEQNLNHDAMYWYRQDPGQGLRLIYYSQIVNDFQKGDIAEGYSVSREKKESFPLTVTSAQKNPTAFYLCASSRRDIRFSGANVLTFGAGSRLTVL.

As DNA, the CDR3 is TGTGCCAGCAGTTCACCCGCCGGGACAGGTTTTAAGGCTTTCTTT. Residues: CASSSPAGTGFKAFF. V is TRBV6-2 or TRBV6-3 and J is TRBJ1-1, with 8 bases that match TRBD1. The V segment lost 4 bases and the J segment 11 bases; nucleotides outside the gene matches: 15. Germline V CDR1 and CDR2: MNHEY, SVGEGT. The CDR3 covers 15 residues.

The rearrangement links TRBV5-6 to TRBJ1-1; D is possibly TRBD1 (5 bases). The germline gives CDR1 SGHDT, CDR2 YYEEEE. Between the trimmed V and J ends, which lost 3 bases and 1 base, there was a span of 13 bases. This CDR3 has 15 residues. The CDR3 loop reads CASSSPGQGNTEAFF. In DNA, the CDR3 is TGTGCCAGCAGCTCCCCTGGGCAGGGGAACACTGAAGCTTTCTTT.

The CDR3 protein is CASSVPGQVNYGYTF. In DNA, the CDR3 is TGTGCCAGTAGTGTACCGGGACAGGTAAACTATGGCTACACCTTC. The V gene is TRBV19, the J gene TRBJ1-2, with 8 positions matching TRBD1. Germline assignment: CDR1 LNHDA and CDR2 SQIVND (reference sequence). The trim removed 5 bases at V and 2 bases at J, leaving 7 bases unmatched. The CDR3 has 15 residues.

The V gene is TRBV9, the J gene TRBJ2-3; D is ambiguous. Trimming cost V 1 base and J 3 bases, with 9 bases left between them. The CDR3 is 14 residues long. The V gene's germline CDR1 is SGDLS and CDR2 YYNGEE. CDR3 bases: TGTGCCAGCAGCGTAATCTATGGAACAGATACGCAGTATTTT. Translating gives CASSVIYGTDTQYF.

J is TRBJ1-4 and V is TRBV24-1, with 12 bases lining up with TRBD1. Germline V CDR1 and CDR2: KGHDR, SFDVKD. The CDR3 consists of 17 residues. J gave up 8 bases and V 4 bases, and 10 bases lay outside the gene matches. CDR3 bases: TGTGCCACCAGTGACCGGCCGGGACAGGGGGCCGGGGAAAAACTGTTTTTT. Translated, it gives CATSDRPGQGAGEKLFF.

V gene TRBV5-1 combines with J gene TRBJ2-2; D not certain. The CDR3 contains 15 residues. The germline CDR1 and CDR2 sequences are SGHRS and YFSETQ. The ends were cut back, 0 bases at V and 0 bases at J, with 6 bases in the middle. The CDR3, as DNA: TGCGCCAGCAGCTTGGGAGCGTCGAACACCGGGGAGCTGTTTTTT. It encodes CASSLGASNTGELFF.

The chain is built from TRBV9 and TRBJ2-1, with TRBD2 as a possible D gene (6 bases). The CDR3 has 16 residues. V shed 4 bases and J shed 5 bases, with 19 bases lying between them. Germline V gene sequence: CDR1 SGDLS, CDR2 YYNGEE. DNA of the CDR3: TGTGCCAGCAGCAAATCCGGGACTCACACCGACAATGAGCAGTTCTTC. This gives the protein CASSKSGTHTDNEQFF.

The chain is built from TRBV6-2 or TRBV6-3 and TRBJ1-1; TRBD1 might be the D (5 bases). V lost 2 bases and J lost 0, with 19 bases in between. Per the germline V gene, CDR1 is MNHEY and CDR2 is SVGEGT. CDR3 length: 18 amino acids. The CDR3 DNA is TGTGCCAGCAGTTACCGGGCAGGGAGGGGAGTCATGAACACTGAAGCTTTCTTT. Translating gives CASSYRAGRGVMNTEAFF.

The V call is TRBV30, the J call TRBJ2-2; tentatively, D is TRBD2 (5 bases). V was trimmed by 7 bases and J by 1 base, leaving 10 bases between them. The germline CDR1 and CDR2 sequences are GTSNPN and SVGIG (reference sequence). The CDR3 is 13 residues long. The CDR3 DNA reads TGTGCCTCAGGACTGCTGAACACCGGGGAGCTGTTTTTT. Encoded protein: CASGLLNTGELFF. Combining the CDR3 with reference TRBV30 and TRBJ2-2 gives the whole variable domain SQTIHQWPATLVQPVGSPLSLECTVEGTSNPNLYWYRQAAGRGLQLLFYSVGIGQISSEVPQNLSASRPQDRQFILSSKKLLLSDSGFYLCASGLLNTGELFFGEGSRLTVL.

J is TRBJ2-1 and V is TRBV6-5, with 12 bases aligning to TRBD1. The CDR3 consists of 15 residues. Germline-derived CDR1 and CDR2 are MNHEY and SVGAGI. With V trimmed by 5 bases and J by 6 bases, 5 bases remained unmatched. The CDR3 region has the DNA TGTGCCAGCAGTCGGGACAGGGGGCGGGTCAATGAGCAGTTCTTC. Protein: CASSRDRGRVNEQFF.

J is TRBJ2-5 and V is TRBV7-2; 8 positions agree with TRBD2. Germline values: CDR1 SGHTA, CDR2 FQGNSA. Trimming took 1 base from V and 5 from J; bases not matched to a gene: 3. The CDR3 has 14 amino acids. The CDR3 loop reads CASSLGTSSETQYF. The CDR3, as DNA: TGTGCCAGCAGCTTAGGGACTAGCTCGGAGACCCAGTACTTC.

The CDR3 reads CASSPTRLAEQFF. DNA of the CDR3: TGTGCCAGCAGTCCTACAAGACTAGCTGAGCAGTTCTTC. V gene TRBV3-1 (or the pseudogene TRBV3-2) combines with J gene TRBJ2-1, with 7 positions matching TRBD2. This CDR3 region has 13 residues. Germline V gene lookup returns CDR1 LGHDT and CDR2 YNNKEL (reference sequence). Trimming cost V 6 bases and J 9 bases; bases outside gene matches: 8.

The chain has TRBV4-1 and TRBJ1-2, with TRBD1 identical over 12 bases. Trimming removed 1 base from V and 1 base from J; junction bases left unmatched: 4. Per the germline V gene, CDR1 is MGHRA and CDR2 is YSYEKL. The CDR3 has 17 residues. The CDR3 region is CASSQAGTGGINYGYTF. CDR3 sequence (DNA): TGCGCCAGCAGCCAAGCCGGGACAGGGGGCATTAACTATGGCTACACCTTC.

CDR3 DNA: TGTGCCAGCTCCCCCCGGACTAGCGGGGGGCAAGAGACCCAGTACTTC. Translating it yields CASSPRTSGGQETQYF. V and J are TRBV18 and TRBJ2-5; 14 nucleotides agree with TRBD2. V lost 6 bases, J lost 2 bases, and 5 bases stayed unmatched. This CDR3 spans 16 amino acids. Germline-derived CDR1 and CDR2 are KGHSH and LQKENI.

J is TRBJ2-1 and V is TRBV5-1, with 7 bases that match TRBD1. The germline V gene has CDR1 SGHRS and CDR2 YFSETQ. V gave up 0 bases and J gave up 4 bases; unmatched junction bases: 4. The CDR3 is 15 residues long. CDR3 loop: CASSLAGTEYNEQFF. The DNA for the CDR3 is TGCGCCAGCAGCTTGGCTGGGACAGAGTACAATGAGCAGTTCTTC.

The genes are TRBV6-1 and TRBJ2-2, with D tentatively TRBD2 (6 bases). The germline CDR1 and CDR2 sequences are MNHNS and SASEGT. V lost 4 bases and J 4 bases, leaving 19 bases between the germline ends. The CDR3 covers 17 residues. The CDR3 DNA is TGTGCCAGCAGTGGGGGCCTTGGGAGGCCTAGCACCGGGGAGCTGTTTTTT. Translation gives CASSGGLGRPSTGELFF.

This sequence joins TRBV18 and TRBJ2-4; the D gene is possibly TRBD1 (6 bases). Trimming removed 6 bases from V and 3 bases from J, with 12 bases in between. CDR1 and CDR2 from the germline V gene are KGHSH and LQKENI. The CDR3 length is 14 residues. The CDR3 spells CASSLQGNKNIQYF. The CDR3 DNA follows: TGTGCCAGCTCTCTTCAGGGGAACAAAAACATTCAGTACTTC.

The chain links TRBV6-6 to TRBJ1-1; D is ambiguous. The V end was cut by 0 bases, the J end by 5 bases, with 7 bases between. CDR1 and CDR2 (germline): MNHNY, SVGAGI (reference sequence). The CDR3 loop spans 13 amino acids. The DNA of the CDR3 is TGTGCCAGCAGTTACTCGTTAGGGACTGAAGCTTTCTTT. It codes for CASSYSLGTEAFF.

The chain couples TRBV28 to TRBJ2-3, with 10 bases aligning to TRBD2. Germline assignment: CDR1 MDHEN and CDR2 SYDVKM. V lost 3 bases and J lost 0; bases outside the gene matches: 3. CDR3 length: 16 amino acids. The chain's CDR3 is CASSFPLAGSTDTQYF. DNA for the CDR3: TGTGCCAGCAGTTTCCCACTAGCGGGGAGCACAGATACGCAGTATTTT.

The rearrangement joins TRBV2 to TRBJ2-1; no clear D gene. V lost 6 bases to trimming and J lost 0 bases, with 9 bases between them. This CDR3 has 14 amino acids. Germline assignment: CDR1 SNHLY and CDR2 FYNNEI. The CDR3 bases are TGTGCCAGCAGCGCCCTTTCCTCCTACAATGAGCAGTTCTTC. Its translation is CASSALSSYNEQFF.

The chain recombines TRBV7-3 with TRBJ1-1, with no clear D. The germline V gene encodes CDR1 SGHTA and CDR2 FQGTGA. This CDR3 has 14 amino acids. V lost 1 base, J lost 6 bases, and 12 bases lay in between. The CDR3 nucleotides are TGTGCCAGCAGCTTAAGTGTGGCTCGGGCTGAAGCTTTCTTT. Translating gives CASSLSVARAEAFF.

The chain couples TRBV5-1 to TRBJ2-1; D may be TRBD2 (6 bases). Germline V CDR1 and CDR2: SGHRS, YFSETQ. The CDR3 covers 16 residues. V was pared by 0 bases and J by 8 bases, with 18 bases between. CDR3 loop: CASSLVVAALPHEQFF. The CDR3 DNA sequence: TGCGCCAGCAGCTTGGTGGTAGCGGCACTTCCCCATGAGCAGTTCTTC.

The chain uses TRBV3-1 (or the pseudogene TRBV3-2) and TRBJ2-7; D remains ambiguous. CDR3 length equals 13 residues. The germline V and J ends were trimmed by 1 base and 6 bases, with 10 bases remaining between them. Germline assignment: CDR1 LGHDT and CDR2 YNNKEL (reference sequence). In DNA form, the CDR3 reads TGTGCCAGCAGCCAAGGGGGTCGTCCCGAGCAGTACGTC. This translates into CASSQGGRPEQYV.

CDR3: CASSLSPFLAGELFF. DNA of the CDR3: TGTGCCAGCAGTTTGAGTCCCTTTTTGGCCGGGGAGCTGTTTTTT. The rearrangement links TRBV5-4 to TRBJ2-2; D gene uncertain. Trimming took off 5 bases at V and 6 bases at J, with 17 bases between the two ends. CDR1 and CDR2 from the germline V gene are SGHNT and YYREEE (reference sequence). This CDR3 spans 15 amino acids.

V is TRBV3-1 (or the pseudogene TRBV3-2) and J is TRBJ2-3, with 7 bases matching TRBD1. CDR1 is LGHDT and CDR2 is YNNKEL in the germline V gene (reference sequence). The CDR3 totals 17 residues. Trimming cost V 5 bases and J 1 base; bases outside gene matches: 12. This CDR3 is CASSDPTGAVGTDTQYF. The CDR3 nucleotides are TGTGCCAGCAGCGACCCCACAGGGGCGGTAGGCACAGATACGCAGTATTTT.